In this sample, the clone carrying this TCR beta chain turned up many times. The antigen remains unidentified. These data originate in a study of CD8 T cells in ankylosing spondylitis. Germline V gene data show CDR1 as LGHNA and CDR2 as YSLEER. The CDR3 runs 15 residues. V lost 0 bases, J lost 6 bases, and 8 bases stayed unmatched. Points from the study as a whole: Apparently characteristic of ankylosing spondylitis blood was a TCR beta motif (under ten highly homologous variants). Disease-linked clones proved CD8+ and comparatively uncommon in peripheral blood. In ankylosing spondylitis patients, matched synovial fluid reportedly showed significant enrichment of disease-linked clones.

It was by quantitative 5'-RACE with molecular barcodes that TCR beta libraries were made. MiXCR, applied by TCRdb to the 5' RACE reads, yields one record per CDR3 protein. The sample gives some 54,000 distinct CDR3 sequences, less than 8.5% of which show up once; around 8.7% is in the top ten. Sequenced material: blood, either unsorted or a sorted T cell fraction (not recorded which). The receptor's source is a female donor with ankylosing spondylitis or in good health (not recorded which). The V gene is TRBV4-3, the J gene TRBJ2-7, with TRBD2 matching over 7 bases. The CDR3 is CASSQDRERGSEQYF. In nucleotides, the CDR3 is TGCGCCAGCAGCCAAGATAGGGAGCGGGGCAGCGAGCAGTACTTC.